Each of the 14 T cell receptor beta chains below was sequenced from the same sample in a study of CD8 T cells in ankylosing spondylitis. One entry per CDR3 protein results from TCRdb running MiXCR on the 5' RACE reads. The sample records approximately 350,000 distinct CDR3 sequences, approximately 14% being singletons. Sequencing used blood, either unsorted or a sorted T cell fraction (not recorded which). Every receptor here comes from a male donor with ankylosing spondylitis or in good health (not recorded which).

In regard to this clonotype: Because it lacks the conserved phenylalanine or tryptophan at the end, this CDR3 is likely a read error. No DNA is shown, since the ends of the CDR3 on it are uncertain; the CDR3 is the one TCRdb lists. This rearrangement joins TRBV7-7 to TRBJ2-7; TRBD1, the table's D call, was not compared with the DNA. The germline V gene has CDR1 SSHAT and CDR2 FNYEAQ (reference sequence). With termini counted, the CDR3 has 11 amino acids. CDR3 in amino acids: CASSSLRVHAL.

The chain carries TRBV20-1 and TRBJ1-4; D not certain. The CDR3 covers 13 residues. Germline CDR1 reads DFQATT; CDR2 reads SNEGSKA (reference sequence). Trimming removed 3 bases at V and 8 bases at J, with 13 bases between. The CDR3 DNA reads TGCAGTGCTAGTCGAACTGACCTCGAAAAACTGTTTTTT. The encoded protein is CSASRTDLEKLFF.

The CDR3 nucleotides are TGCGCCAGCAGCTTGAGCCCGCCAGCCAGGGAGCTGTTTTTT. It specifies CASSLSPPARELFF. The chain uses TRBV5-1 and TRBJ2-2; no reliable D call. Per the germline V gene, CDR1 is SGHRS and CDR2 is YFSETQ. This CDR3 contains 14 residues. Trimming took 1 base from V and 9 from J, leaving 13 bases between them. Using reference TRBV5-1 and TRBJ2-2 for the parts outside the CDR3, the full variable domain is KAGVTQTPRYLIKTRGQQVTLSCSPISGHRSVSWYQQTPGQGLQFLFEYFSETQRNKGNFPGRFSGRQFSNSRSEMNVSTLELGDSALYLCASSLSPPARELFFGEGSRLTVL.

The genes are TRBV11-1 and TRBJ2-1, with D unclear. Germline CDR1 and CDR2: SGHAT and FQDESV (reference sequence). CDR3 size: 16 residues. The ends were cut back, 6 bases at V and 2 bases at J, with 17 bases in the middle. The CDR3 protein is CASRGIVSVTYNEQFF. The CDR3 DNA is TGTGCCAGCAGGGGTATCGTAAGCGTTACCTACAATGAGCAGTTCTTC.

This clonotype showed up many times. This chain connects TRBV5-1 to TRBJ2-7, with 8 nucleotides matching TRBD1. CDR3 length equals 15 residues. The trim removed 0 bases at V and 1 base at J, leaving 3 bases unmatched. Germline CDR1 and CDR2: SGHRS and YFSETQ. The chain's CDR3 is CASSLGGTGSYEQYF. The CDR3 coding sequence is TGCGCCAGCAGCTTGGGGGGGACAGGATCCTACGAGCAGTACTTC.

This clonotype was seen ten or more times. J is TRBJ2-4 and V is TRBV12-3 or TRBV12-4; maybe TRBD2 (5 bases). V lost 6 bases to trimming and J lost 4 bases, with 10 bases between them. The CDR3 extends over 13 amino acids. The CDR3 here is CASSSREKNIQYF. The CDR3, as DNA: TGTGCCAGCAGCTCTCGGGAAAAAAACATTCAGTACTTC.

This clonotype showed up just a few times. This sequence joins TRBV4-2 and TRBJ2-1, with 9 bases identical to TRBD2. There are 17 residues in the CDR3. V trimming: 0 bases; J trimming: 1 base; junction bases outside the gene matches: 4. Germline values: CDR1 LGHNA, CDR2 YNFKEQ. The CDR3 bases are TGTGCCAGCAGCCAAGACCCCAGCGGGAGGTCCTACAATGAGCAGTTCTTC. Its protein is CASSQDPSGRSYNEQFF.

The chain recombines TRBV20-1 with TRBJ1-2; the D gene is possibly TRBD1 (5 bases). V was trimmed by 4 bases and J by 8 bases, leaving 14 bases between them. Germline CDR1 and CDR2: DFQATT and SNEGSKA (reference sequence). The CDR3 covers 12 residues. The CDR3 DNA is TGCAGTGCTAATCTGGGGCGAGACGGCTACACCTTC. This translates into CSANLGRDGYTF.

This clonotype was detected ten times or more. The rearrangement joins TRBV12-3 or TRBV12-4 to TRBJ2-3, with D unclear. The germline V and J ends were trimmed by 4 bases and 1 base, with 12 bases remaining between them. The CDR3 contains 15 residues. CDR3 in DNA: TGTGCCAGCAGTTCCGCCGGGCCCGGCACAGATACGCAGTATTTT. Translation gives CASSSAGPGTDTQYF.

This clonotype was detected many times. J is TRBJ2-4 and V is TRBV12-3 or TRBV12-4; TRBD2 might be the D (5 bases). Trimming stripped 7 bases from V and 5 bases from J, with 15 bases between. CDR3 length: 14 amino acids. The CDR3 loop is CASTRSAGQNIQYF. The CDR3 DNA reads as TGTGCCAGCACCCGTTCGGCGGGTCAAAACATTCAGTACTTC.

V and J are TRBV20-1 and TRBJ2-3, with TRBD2 matching 10 bases. Trimming removed 6 bases from V and 1 base from J; junction bases left unmatched: 4. The CDR3 covers 14 residues. Germline V gene data show CDR1 as DFQATT and CDR2 as SNEGSKA (reference sequence). CDR3 DNA sequence: TGCAGTGCGGACCTAGCGGGGGGCACAGATACGCAGTATTTT. Translated, it gives CSADLAGGTDTQYF.

This clonotype appeared a few times. V and J are TRBV5-1 and TRBJ2-7, with 13 bases identical to TRBD2. V shed 0 bases, J shed 5 bases, and the junction held 5 bases outside the gene matches. The CDR3 sequence is 16 residues long. Germline V gene data show CDR1 as SGHRS and CDR2 as YFSETQ. This chain's CDR3 is CASSLARTSGSNEQYF. The CDR3 nucleotides are TGCGCCAGCAGCTTGGCTCGGACTAGCGGGAGTAACGAGCAGTACTTC.

This clonotype appeared a few times. The chain joins TRBV11-2 to TRBJ2-1; D perhaps matches TRBD1 (5 bases). The CDR3 has 15 residues. Germline loops: CDR1 SGHAT, CDR2 FQNNGV. Trimming removed 2 bases at V and 9 bases at J, with 17 bases between. CDR3 protein: CASSLQGTFIGEQFF. As DNA, the CDR3 is TGTGCCAGCAGCTTACAGGGCACCTTCATTGGTGAGCAGTTCTTC.

The genes are TRBV20-1 and TRBJ1-1, with 8 nucleotides matching TRBD1. The CDR3 has 12 residues. Looked up from germline, CDR1 is DFQATT and CDR2 is SNEGSKA (reference sequence). V shed 1 base and J 9 bases; nucleotides not matched to a gene: 4. The CDR3: CSARVDRGQAFF. The CDR3 region has the DNA TGCAGTGCTAGAGTCGACAGGGGCCAAGCTTTCTTT.